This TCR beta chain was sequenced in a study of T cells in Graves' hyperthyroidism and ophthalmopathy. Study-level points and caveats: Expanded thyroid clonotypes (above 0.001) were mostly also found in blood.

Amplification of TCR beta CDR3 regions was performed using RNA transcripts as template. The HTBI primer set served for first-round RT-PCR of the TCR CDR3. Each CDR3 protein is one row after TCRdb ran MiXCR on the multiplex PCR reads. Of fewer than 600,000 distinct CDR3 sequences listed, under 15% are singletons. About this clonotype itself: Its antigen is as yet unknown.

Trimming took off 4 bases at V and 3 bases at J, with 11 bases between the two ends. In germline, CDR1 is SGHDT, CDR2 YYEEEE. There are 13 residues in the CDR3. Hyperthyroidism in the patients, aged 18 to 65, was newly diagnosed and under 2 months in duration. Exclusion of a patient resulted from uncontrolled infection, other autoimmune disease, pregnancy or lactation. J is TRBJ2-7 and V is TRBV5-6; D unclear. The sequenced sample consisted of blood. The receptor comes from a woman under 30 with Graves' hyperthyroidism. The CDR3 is CASSGLDHYEQYV. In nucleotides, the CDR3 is TGTGCCAGCAGCGGCCTCGATCACTACGAGCAGTACGTC.